One sample yielded the 26 T cell receptor beta chains listed below, sequenced in a study of T cells in women clearing cervical HPV infection. Profiling relied on immunoSEQ multiplex PCR, and the TCRdb table lists in-frame clones only, not all of them. The sample holds 45,000 to 55,000 clones. Sequenced material: blood buffy coat. These receptors all stem from a woman aged 18 to 75 with a cervical HPV16 infection that either progressed to CIN3+ or cleared (not recorded which).

About this clone itself: The read terminates 3 residues before the CDR3 end, so the remaining end is supplied by the germline J gene. V is TRBV20-1 and J is TRBJ2-3; TRBD2 matches at 11 bases. This CDR3 has 15 amino acids. V shed 5 bases, J shed 0 bases, and the junction held 4 bases outside the gene matches. The germline V gene encodes CDR1 DFQATT and CDR2 SNEGSKA (reference sequence). CDR3 DNA (partial): TGCAGTGCTTGTCGGACTAGCGGGAGCACAGATACG. The encoded protein is CSACRTSGSTDT. Given in full, the CDR3 is CSACRTSGSTDTQYF.

On this clone: The read terminates 3 residues before the CDR3 end, so the remaining end is supplied by the germline J gene. The chain employs TRBV14 and TRBJ1-2; D remains unclear. From germline, CDR1 is SGHDN and CDR2 FVKESK. Trimming removed 7 bases from V and 5 bases from J, with 17 bases in between. CDR3 length: 14 amino acids. This CDR3 reads CASNDGRGIYGYTF. The DNA read from the CDR3 is TGTGCCAGCAACGACGGTCGGGGAATTTATGGC.

As for this clone: Sequencing ends 3 residues short of the CDR3 end; the germline J gene provides the rest. This chain joins TRBV27 and TRBJ2-7, with TRBD1 matching over 7 bases. The CDR3 contains 16 residues. Germline V gene lookup returns CDR1 MNHEY and CDR2 SMNVEV (reference sequence). Trimming took 0 bases from V and 2 from J; bases not matched to a gene: 7. CDR3 loop: CASSLSRGTAAYEQYF. The part of the CDR3 DNA that was read is TGTGCCAGCAGTTTATCCAGGGGGACAGCCGCCTACGAG.

The part of the CDR3 DNA that was read is TGTGCCAGCAGCGGTGGGACAGCGAACACTGAA. It codes for CASSGGTANTE. The complete CDR3 sequence is CASSGGTANTEAFF. V usage is TRBV5-6 and J usage is TRBJ1-1; 7 bases match TRBD1. The missing CDR3 end, 3 residues past where the read stops, is filled in from the germline J gene. Per germline, CDR1 SGHDT and CDR2 YYEEEE. The CDR3 spans 14 residues. J was trimmed by 1 base and V by 4 bases; bases with no gene match: 4.

Turning to this clone: The observed sequence ends 3 residues before the CDR3 terminus, with the missing tail filled in from the germline J gene. This chain links TRBV20-1 with TRBJ1-5; D is possibly TRBD1 (6 bases). The germline gives CDR1 DFQATT, CDR2 SNEGSKA (reference sequence). V gave up 6 bases and J gave up 3 bases, with 24 bases separating them. This CDR3 is built from 17 residues. The sequenced part of the CDR3 DNA is TGCAGTGCCCAGAGAGAACCCCGCCGGGACAACAATCAGCCC. Its protein product is CSAQREPRRDNNQP. The whole CDR3 is CSAQREPRRDNNQPQHF.

As concerns this clone: Read sequence stops 3 residues before the CDR3 end, and the germline J gene provides the missing end. J is TRBJ1-2 and V is TRBV19, with 12 bases identical to TRBD1. V lost 4 bases and J lost 6; bases outside the gene matches: 6. The V gene's germline CDR1 is LNHDA and CDR2 SQIVND (reference sequence). The CDR3 is 15 residues long. The DNA read from the CDR3 is TGTGCCAGTAGTACGGGACAGGGGGCGCGAGATGGC. This encodes CASSTGQGARDG. The full CDR3 protein is CASSTGQGARDGYTF.

In the case of this clone: The sequence runs out 3 residues before the end of the CDR3; the remainder is reconstructed from the germline J gene. V gene TRBV5-1 combines with J gene TRBJ1-1; 8 nucleotides line up with TRBD1. Germline V gene data show CDR1 as SGHRS and CDR2 as YFSETQ. J gave up 3 bases and V 2 bases, and 3 bases lay outside the gene matches. The CDR3 has 14 residues. CDR3 bases read: TGCGCCAGCAGCTTTAAACAGGGGGACACTGAA. This encodes CASSFKQGDTE. The whole CDR3 protein is CASSFKQGDTEAFF.

Worth noting for this clone: Coverage ceases 3 residues before the CDR3 finishes, and the germline J gene fills in the end. The chain recombines TRBV20-1 with TRBJ2-3; tentatively, D is TRBD1 (6 bases). Germline assignment: CDR1 DFQATT and CDR2 SNEGSKA (reference sequence). The CDR3 length is 15 residues. The germline V and J ends were trimmed by 6 bases and 4 bases, with 20 bases remaining between them. Incomplete CDR3 DNA: TGCAGTGCGACTCGCGGACAGATCCGGGCAGATACG. Translating gives CSATRGQIRADT. The CDR3, in full, reads CSATRGQIRADTQYF.

As concerns this clone: The CDR3 end lies 3 residues beyond the end of the read and is filled in from the germline J gene. V is TRBV5-1 and J is TRBJ2-3; 15 nucleotides align to TRBD2. J was trimmed by 4 bases and V by 3 bases; bases with no gene match: 12. The CDR3 is 19 amino acids. Germline CDR1 is SGHRS and CDR2 is YFSETQ. The CDR3 spells CASSSGLAGGLGRPDTQYF. The CDR3 bases that were read are TGCGCCAGCAGCTCGGGACTAGCGGGAGGTCTCGGCCGTCCAGATACG.

A word on this clone: The CDR3 is cut off 3 residues early in the read; its end comes from the germline J gene. The gene calls are TRBV19 and TRBJ2-7, with TRBD2 matching 10 bases. The CDR3 has 17 amino acids. Germline V gene lookup returns CDR1 LNHDA and CDR2 SQIVND (reference sequence). With V trimmed by 1 base and J by 3 bases, 9 bases remained unmatched. Here the CDR3 reads CASSIGGAGGPLYEQYF. CDR3 bases read: TGTGCCAGTAGTATAGGGGGAGCGGGAGGGCCGCTCTACGAG.

About this clone itself: The observed sequence ends 3 residues before the CDR3 terminus, with the missing tail filled in from the germline J gene. The chain carries TRBV2 and TRBJ2-3; possible D gene TRBD2, 7 bases. Trimming took 7 bases from V and 5 from J, leaving 13 bases between them. The CDR3 is 13 residues long. Germline CDR1 reads SNHLY; CDR2 reads FYNNEI. CDR3 bases read: TGTGCCAGCACCGGGGGGCCTGGAGATACG. Its protein is CASTGGPGDT. From start to end, the CDR3 is CASTGGPGDTQYF.

About this clone itself: The CDR3 goes on 3 residues after the read ends, and that part is filled in from the germline J gene. The V and J genes are TRBV19 and TRBJ1-2; weak D call: TRBD1 (5 bases). This CDR3 is built from 14 residues. V lost 8 bases, J lost 0 bases, and 13 bases lay in between. Germline-derived CDR1 and CDR2 are LNHDA and SQIVND (reference sequence). The CDR3 bases that were read are TGTGCCAGTGGTGGACATGGGGCTAACTATGGC. Translated, it gives CASGGHGANYG. The full CDR3 protein is CASGGHGANYGYTF.

Points on this clone: With the read ending 3 residues before the CDR3 end, the germline J gene is used to fill in that end. The rearrangement uses TRBV7-2 and TRBJ2-5; no definite D call. V shed 3 bases and J shed 3 bases, with 2 bases lying between them. The CDR3 has 11 amino acids. Germline CDR1 reads SGHTA; CDR2 reads FQGNSA. CDR3 amino acids: CASSFKETQYF. CDR3 bases read: TGTGCCAGCAGCTTCAAAGAGACC.

CDR3 amino acids: CASSLAAGKWTEAFF. The CDR3 bases that were read are TGTGCCAGCAGCTTGGCGGCAGGGAAGTGGACTGAA. The chain combines TRBV5-4 with TRBJ1-1; D perhaps matches TRBD1 (5 bases). The read comes to an end 3 residues before the CDR3 does, leaving the germline J gene to fill in the end. V dropped 0 bases and J dropped 5 bases, with 14 bases sitting between them. The germline V gene encodes CDR1 SGHNT and CDR2 YYREEE (reference sequence). The CDR3 sequence is 15 residues long. Full variable domain (missing parts from reference TRBV5-4 and TRBJ1-1): ETGVTQSPTHLIKTRGQQVTLRCSSQSGHNTVSWYQQALGQGPQFIFQYYREEENGRGNFPPRFSGLQFPNYSSELNVNALELDDSALYLCASSLAAGKWTEAFFGQGTRLTVV.

A word on this clone: The CDR3 end is not reached by the read, which stops 3 residues before it; the germline J gene fills it in. The chain couples TRBV19 to TRBJ2-2, with D tentatively TRBD1 (5 bases). Germline V gives CDR1 LNHDA, CDR2 SQIVND (reference sequence). Between the trimmed V and J ends, which lost 3 bases and 4 bases, there was a span of 9 bases. CDR3 size: 14 residues. The CDR3: CASSIQGFTGELFF. Incomplete CDR3 DNA: TGTGCCAGTAGTATCCAGGGCTTCACCGGGGAG.

A note on this clone: Sequencing ends 3 residues short of the CDR3 end; the germline J gene provides the rest. The rearrangement links TRBV5-4 to TRBJ2-5; D not resolved. Germline assignment: CDR1 SGHNT and CDR2 YYREEE (reference sequence). The V and J ends lost 3 bases and 5 bases respectively, with 5 bases between them. The CDR3 runs to 11 residues. Partial CDR3 DNA: TGTGCCAGCAGCTCCGCGGAGACC. Translated, it gives CASSSAET. The full CDR3 protein reads CASSSAETQYF.

Concerning this clone: Read sequence stops 3 residues before the CDR3 end, and the germline J gene provides the missing end. The chain employs TRBV6-2 or TRBV6-3 and TRBJ2-7; D is ambiguous. CDR3 size: 14 residues. From germline, CDR1 is MNHEY and CDR2 SVGEGT. Trimming took 6 bases from V and 1 from J, leaving 13 bases between them. The sequenced CDR3 bases are TGTGCCAGCAGGATATTCTACTTATCCTACGAG. It encodes CASRIFYLSYE. The full-length CDR3 reads as CASRIFYLSYEQYF.

The CDR3 here is CASSLVGSGKQPQHF. CDR3 DNA, as far as it was read: TGTGCCAGCAGCTTAGTGGGGTCGGGGAAACAGCCC. The V gene is TRBV7-8, the J gene TRBJ1-5, with D uncertain. The read ends 3 residues before the CDR3 terminus; that terminus is restored from the germline J gene. The germline CDR1 and CDR2 sequences are SGHVS and FQNEAQ. The CDR3 extends over 15 amino acids. Trimming took 1 base from V and 7 from J, leaving 14 bases between them.

On this clone: The CDR3 end lies 3 residues beyond the end of the read and is filled in from the germline J gene. This sequence joins TRBV5-6 and TRBJ1-2; 8 bases map to TRBD1. The germline V gene encodes CDR1 SGHDT and CDR2 YYEEEE. Trimming removed 2 bases from V and 4 bases from J; junction bases left unmatched: 7. The CDR3 consists of 15 residues. CDR3 DNA (partial): TGTGCCAGCAGCTTTATTGGACAGGGCGCCTATGGC. Its translation is CASSFIGQGAYG. The full-length CDR3 reads as CASSFIGQGAYGYTF.

About this clone itself: From the germline J gene comes the end of the CDR3, since the read stops 3 residues before it. This chain links TRBV5-1 with TRBJ2-2; D is uncertain. This CDR3 contains 14 residues. The V end was cut by 0 bases, the J end by 5 bases, with 8 bases between. The V gene's germline CDR1 is SGHRS and CDR2 YFSETQ. The CDR3 sequence: CASSLGHGTGELFF. CDR3 DNA, as far as it was read: TGCGCCAGCAGCTTGGGCCACGGGACCGGGGAG. The whole variable domain, remainder taken from reference TRBV5-1 and TRBJ2-2, is KAGVTQTPRYLIKTRGQQVTLSCSPISGHRSVSWYQQTPGQGLQFLFEYFSETQRNKGNFPGRFSGRQFSNSRSEMNVSTLELGDSALYLCASSLGHGTGELFFGEGSRLTVL.

Details on this clone: The read halts 3 residues ahead of the CDR3 end, with the missing end drawn from the germline J gene. The J gene is TRBJ1-5, the V gene TRBV6-2 or TRBV6-3; D not resolved. The CDR3 spans 13 residues. The V gene lost 6 bases and the J gene lost 0 bases, with 6 bases spanning the gap. Germline CDR1 is MNHEY and CDR2 is SVGEGT. Incomplete CDR3 DNA: TGTGCCAGCAGAGGTCGTAGCAATCAGCCC. Its protein product is CASRGRSNQP. The full CDR3 protein is CASRGRSNQPQHF.

This clone counts as medium-sized by frequency. The read gets to within 3 residues of the CDR3 end, and the germline J gene fills in the rest. V and J are TRBV10-3 and TRBJ2-7; 8 bases fit TRBD2. There are 14 residues in the CDR3. The V and J ends lost 3 bases and 5 bases, in that order; junction bases with no gene match: 6. Germline lookup yields CDR1 ENHRY and CDR2 SYGVKD. The DNA read from the CDR3 is TGTGCCATCAGTGAACCGAGCGGGAGAGACGAG. This sequence encodes CAISEPSGRDE. The whole CDR3 sequence reads CAISEPSGRDEQYF.

A remark on this clone: The read ends 3 residues shy of where the CDR3 ends; the end is completed using the germline J gene. The chain recombines TRBV14 with TRBJ1-1; no clear D gene. Germline V CDR1 and CDR2: SGHDN, FVKESK. V lost 1 base, J lost 4 bases, and 10 bases lay in between. There are 14 residues in the CDR3. The CDR3: CASSQVDGGTEAFF. CDR3 bases read: TGTGCCAGCAGCCAAGTCGACGGCGGCACTGAA. The full variable domain, in which reference TRBV14 and TRBJ1-1 provide the parts outside the CDR3, is EAGVTQFPSHSVIEKGQTVTLRCDPISGHDNLYWYRRVMGKEIKFLLHFVKESKQDESGMPNNRFLAERTGGTYSTLKVQPAELEDSGVYFCASSQVDGGTEAFFGQGTRLTVV.

Comments on this clone: From the germline J gene comes the end of the CDR3, since the read stops 3 residues before it. The chain couples TRBV7-9 to TRBJ1-2; D might be TRBD1 (6 bases). CDR1 and CDR2 from the germline V gene are SEHNR and FQNEAQ (reference sequence). The CDR3 consists of 13 residues. Trimming cost V 5 bases and J 5 bases, with 12 bases left between them. Incomplete CDR3 DNA: TGTGCCAGCAGCCGGACAGCATCGTATGGC. Its protein product is CASSRTASYG. The CDR3 in its entirety is CASSRTASYGYTF.

Concerning this clone itself: The read ends 3 residues early relative to the CDR3; the germline J gene fills the gap. The chain couples TRBV2 to TRBJ1-3, with TRBD1 as a possible D gene (6 bases). Trimming stripped 8 bases from V and 1 base from J, with 12 bases between. The V gene's germline CDR1 is SNHLY and CDR2 FYNNEI. This CDR3 has 14 residues. CDR3 bases read: TGTGCCAGCGTGGGGGACAATTCTGGAAACACC. Translation gives CASVGDNSGNT. The full CDR3 protein is CASVGDNSGNTIYF. Full variable domain (rest looked up from reference TRBV2 and TRBJ1-3): EPEVTQTPSHQVTQMGQEVILRCVPISNHLYFYWYRQILGQKVEFLVSFYNNEISEKSEIFDDQFSVERPDGSNFTLKIRSTKLEDSAMYFCASVGDNSGNTIYFGEGSWLTVV.

Notes on this clone: The read ends 3 residues early relative to the CDR3; the germline J gene fills the gap. The gene calls are TRBV20-1 and TRBJ2-3; unclear D gene. The CDR3 contains 15 residues. Germline CDR1 reads DFQATT; CDR2 reads SNEGSKA (reference sequence). The V gene lost 2 bases and the J gene lost 1 base, with 13 bases spanning the gap. The CDR3 sequence: CSARWSLAGTDTQYF. Partial CDR3 DNA: TGCAGTGCTAGATGGTCATTGGCTGGCACAGATACG.